The sequence of this T cell receptor beta chain was determined in a study of CD8 T cells in ankylosing spondylitis. CDR3 length equals 16 residues. Trimming removed 5 bases from V and 5 bases from J, with 18 bases in between. Germline V CDR1 and CDR2: SEHNR, FQNEAQ (reference sequence). This clonotype was counted a few times. Its antigen is unknown. General observations from the study: Characteristic of ankylosing spondylitis blood, it appeared, was a TCR beta motif comprising 7 to 9 highly homologous variants. Clones linked to disease were reported to show significant enrichment in matched ankylosing spondylitis synovial fluid. Reports of some motif variants in reactive arthritis synovial fluid and blood predate this one.

The authors made TCR beta libraries by quantitative 5'-RACE with molecular barcodes. TCRdb fed the 5' RACE reads into MiXCR, producing one record per CDR3 protein. The data hold about 200,000 distinct CDR3 sequences, with roughly 13% observed a single time. The chain joins TRBV7-9 to TRBJ2-2; TRBD2 might be the D (6 bases). This receptor was taken from a male donor with ankylosing spondylitis or in good health (not recorded which). The specimen sequenced was blood, either unsorted or a sorted T cell fraction (not recorded which). The CDR3 is CASSPPGRGLTGELFF. DNA for the CDR3: TGTGCCAGCAGCCCTCCAGGGCGGGGACTTACCGGGGAGCTGTTTTTT.